This passage covers 8 T cell receptor beta chains from one sample sequenced in a study of shared clonotypes between healthy human individuals. Naive CD8 isolation took CD45RO-negative cells positively selected for CCR7 and excluded terminally differentiated effector memory CD45RA+ cells. Clones were sequenced by immunoSEQ multiplex PCR, and TCRdb holds only the in-frame ones, with some missing. The repertoire holds 500,000 to 700,000 clones, with 85% to 95% as singletons. Sample: naive CD8+ T cells sorted from blood. The receptors derive from a woman in her twenties or thirties in good health.

Here the CDR3 reads CATSRDLPADYEQYF. The CDR3 nucleotides read TGTGCCACCAGCAGAGATCTTCCAGCTGACTACGAGCAGTACTTC. This chain joins TRBV15 and TRBJ2-7; unclear D gene. The germline CDR1 and CDR2 sequences are LNHNV and YYDKDF (reference sequence). The CDR3 has 15 residues. V was pared by 0 bases and J by 3 bases, with 12 bases between.

The genes are TRBV5-1 and TRBJ2-6, with a tentative D call TRBD1 (5 bases). The CDR3 sequence is 17 residues long. Germline assignment: CDR1 SGHRS and CDR2 YFSETQ. V lost 8 bases, J lost 0 bases, and 18 bases lay in between. This chain's CDR3 is CASALVQAISGANVLTF. Here the CDR3 DNA reads TGCGCCAGTGCCCTGGTACAGGCGATCTCTGGGGCCAACGTCCTGACTTTC.

The chain has TRBV7-9 and TRBJ2-7, with D tentatively TRBD2 (6 bases). Germline V CDR1 and CDR2: SEHNR, FQNEAQ (reference sequence). V was shortened by 3 bases and J by 5 bases, with 11 bases between the two germline ends. The CDR3 contains 13 residues. CDR3 DNA sequence: TGTGCCAGCAGCTTGACTAGTTCCAACGAGCAGTACTTC. Protein sequence: CASSLTSSNEQYF.

The gene calls are TRBV25-1 and TRBJ2-6; the D gene is possibly TRBD1 (5 bases). CDR1 MGHDK and CDR2 SYGVNS come from the germline V gene. This CDR3 has 17 amino acids. The V end was cut by 2 bases, the J end by 0 bases, with 11 bases between. The CDR3 here is CASSEDGQGSGANVLTF. DNA of the CDR3: TGTGCCAGCAGTGAAGACGGCCAGGGCTCTGGGGCCAACGTCCTGACTTTC.

The rearrangement links TRBV19 to TRBJ1-2, with 8 bases identical to TRBD1. This CDR3 comprises 13 residues. Germline lookup yields CDR1 LNHDA and CDR2 SQIVND (reference sequence). V shed 7 bases, J shed 7 bases, and the junction held 8 bases outside the gene matches. In DNA form, the CDR3 reads TGTGCCAGTATGGCGACAGGGGTTGGTGGCTACACCTTC. It is translated as CASMATGVGGYTF.

V usage is TRBV19 and J usage is TRBJ2-7, with a tentative D call TRBD1 (6 bases). Germline-derived CDR1 and CDR2 are LNHDA and SQIVND (reference sequence). This CDR3 spans 18 amino acids. Trimming took off 1 base at V and 0 bases at J, with 19 bases between the two ends. CDR3 in amino acids: CASSIGARDMVSSYEQYF. In nucleotides, the CDR3 is TGTGCCAGTAGTATAGGTGCCCGGGACATGGTCAGCTCCTACGAGCAGTACTTC.

This chain joins TRBV2 and TRBJ2-2, with D possibly being TRBD2 (7 bases). The CDR3 covers 15 residues. Germline assignment: CDR1 SNHLY and CDR2 FYNNEI. The V end was cut by 4 bases, the J end by 1 base, with 10 bases between. CDR3 bases: TGTGCCAGCAGTGTGGGAGGGGGGAACACCGGGGAGCTGTTTTTT. Its translation is CASSVGGGNTGELFF.

This clone was picked up one time. This chain joins TRBV2 and TRBJ2-7; unclear D gene. The CDR3 length is 14 residues. Germline loops: CDR1 SNHLY, CDR2 FYNNEI. V was shortened by 3 bases and J by 1 base, with 10 bases between the two germline ends. CDR3 nucleotide sequence: TGTGCCAGCAGTGAGGGGTCAGAATCCTACGAGCAGTACTTC. Amino acid sequence: CASSEGSESYEQYF. The variable domain in full, completed from reference TRBV2 and TRBJ2-7, reads EPEVTQTPSHQVTQMGQEVILRCVPISNHLYFYWYRQILGQKVEFLVSFYNNEISEKSEIFDDQFSVERPDGSNFTLKIRSTKLEDSAMYFCASSEGSESYEQYFGPGTRLTVT.